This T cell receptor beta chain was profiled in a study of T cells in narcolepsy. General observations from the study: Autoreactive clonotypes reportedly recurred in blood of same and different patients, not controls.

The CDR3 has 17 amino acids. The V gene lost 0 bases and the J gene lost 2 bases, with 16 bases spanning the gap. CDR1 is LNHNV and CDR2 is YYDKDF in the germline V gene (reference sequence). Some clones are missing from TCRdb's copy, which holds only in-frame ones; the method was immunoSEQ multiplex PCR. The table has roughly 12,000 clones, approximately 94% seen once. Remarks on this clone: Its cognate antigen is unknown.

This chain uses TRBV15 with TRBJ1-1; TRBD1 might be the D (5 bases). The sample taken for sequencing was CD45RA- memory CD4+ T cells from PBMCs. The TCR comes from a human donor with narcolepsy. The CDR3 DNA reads TGTGCCACCAGCAGAGATCCCGGGGGGATCCTAAACACTGAAGCTTTCTTT. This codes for CATSRDPGGILNTEAFF.